The clone carrying this T cell receptor beta chain has only one observation. Its antigen is unknown. Assay: immunoSEQ multiplex PCR; the TCRdb copy retains only in-frame clones and omits some. The sample yields tens of thousands of clones, 92% seen once. These data come from a study of OX40 agonist ivuxolimab in advanced cancers. Overall study context: Hepatocellular carcinoma, melanoma, renal cell or head and neck cancer occurred in dose-escalation patients. Previous treatment with anti-PD-1, anti-PD-L1 or anti-CTLA-4 therapy was allowed; 40% had received some. General study results and limits: Blood T cells, both CD4+ and CD8+, expanded clonally by week 6 at 0.1 to 3.0 mg/kg.

The sequencing used CD4+ or CD8+ T cells sorted from blood, collected in a trial of the OX40 agonist ivuxolimab. The receptor was derived from an adult with an advanced solid tumor such as melanoma, head and neck, liver or kidney cancer.

The CDR3, as DNA: TGTGCCAGCACCCGAAGGGAACACCCTTTTGACACCATATATTTT. Its translation is CASTRREHPFDTIYF. The V call is TRBV6-1, the J call TRBJ1-3; D remains ambiguous. Germline CDR1 and CDR2: MNHNS and SASEGT. This CDR3 comprises 15 residues. V was clipped by 7 bases and J by 8 bases, with 21 bases between them.